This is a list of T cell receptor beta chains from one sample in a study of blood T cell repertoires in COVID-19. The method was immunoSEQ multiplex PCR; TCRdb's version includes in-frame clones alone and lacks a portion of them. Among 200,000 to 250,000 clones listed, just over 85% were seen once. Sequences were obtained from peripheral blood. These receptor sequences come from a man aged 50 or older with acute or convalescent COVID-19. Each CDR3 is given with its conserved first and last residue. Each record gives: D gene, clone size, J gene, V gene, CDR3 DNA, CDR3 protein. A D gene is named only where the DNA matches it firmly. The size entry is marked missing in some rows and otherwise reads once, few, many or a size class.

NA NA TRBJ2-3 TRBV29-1 TGCAGCGTTGATTGGCCGCTAGATACGCAGTATTTT CSVDWPLDTQYF
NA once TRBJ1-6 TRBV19 TGTGCCAGTAGTATAGATCTCGGGATCTCCTATAATTCACCCCTCCACTTT CASSIDLGISYNSPLHF
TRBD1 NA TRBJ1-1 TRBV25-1 TGTGCCAGCAGTCACTCGGGGACAGTAAACACTGAAGCTTTCTTT CASSHSGTVNTEAFF
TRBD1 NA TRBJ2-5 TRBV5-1 TGCGCCAGCAGCTTAGGGACAGCAAAAGAGACCCAGTACTTC CASSLGTAKETQYF
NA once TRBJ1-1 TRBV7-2 TGTGCCAGCAGCTTGAGGGCTCCGGGCACTGAAGCTTTCTTT CASSLRAPGTEAFF
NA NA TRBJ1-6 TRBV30 TGTGCCTGGAACCAGGGGAGCTCCTATAATTCACCCCTCCACTTT CAWNQGSSYNSPLHF
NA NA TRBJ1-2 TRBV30 TGTGCCTGGAGTGGAACACAGGTCGCTGGCTACACCTTC CAWSGTQVAGYTF
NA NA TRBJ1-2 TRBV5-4 TGTGCCAGCAGCTTGCAGAGGGAACGGTATAACTATGGCTACACCTTC CASSLQRERYNYGYTF
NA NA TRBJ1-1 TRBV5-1 TGCGCCAGCAGCTTGGACAGGCTGGGAGCTTTCTTT CASSLDRLGAFF
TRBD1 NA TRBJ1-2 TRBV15 TGTGCCACCAGCAGAGATACAGGGGTCTATGGCTACACCTTC CATSRDTGVYGYTF
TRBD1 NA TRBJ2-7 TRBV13 TGTGCCAGCAGCCGTACCGGGACAGGGGGGGTCCGGCAGTACTTC CASSRTGTGGVRQYF
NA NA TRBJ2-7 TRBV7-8 TGTGCCAGCAGCTCCGCAGCGACCTACGAGCAGTACTTC CASSSAATYEQYF
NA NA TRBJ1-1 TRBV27 TGTGCCACGCGGTCCAGGCAGCTAGCGAACACTGAAGCTTTCTTT CATRSRQLANTEAFF
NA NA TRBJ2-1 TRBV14 TGTGCCAGCAGCCAACAAGTCAGGGTGGATGAGCAGTTCTTC CASSQQVRVDEQFF
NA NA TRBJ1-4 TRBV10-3 TGTGCCATCAGTGAGCAGAGCGGCAAAACTAATGAAAAACTGTTTTTT CAISEQSGKTNEKLFF
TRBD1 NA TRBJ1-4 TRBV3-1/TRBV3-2 TGTGCCAGCAGCCTAACAGGGGGTGAAAAACTGTTTTTT CASSLTGGEKLFF
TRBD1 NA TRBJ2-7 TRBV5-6 TGTGCCAGCAGCCTCGGACAGGTTATCTCCTACGAGCAGTACTTC CASSLGQVISYEQYF
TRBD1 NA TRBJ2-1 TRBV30 TGTGCCTGGGGGGGGACAGGGCTCAATGAGCAGTTCTTC CAWGGTGLNEQFF
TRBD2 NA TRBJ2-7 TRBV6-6 TGTGCCAGCAGTTCTTCACTAGCGGGGGTCTCCTACGAGCAGTACTTC CASSSSLAGVSYEQYF
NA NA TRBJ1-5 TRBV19 TGTGCCAGTGGGCAGATAAATCAGCCCCAGCATTTT CASGQINQPQHF
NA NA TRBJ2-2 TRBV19 TGTGCCAGTAGAAGGTCCCTAGCGAACACCGGGGAGCTGTTTTTT CASRRSLANTGELFF
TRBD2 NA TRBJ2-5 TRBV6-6 TGTGCCAGCATGGAGACTAGCGGGGGGTTCCAAGAGACCCAGTACTTC CASMETSGGFQETQYF
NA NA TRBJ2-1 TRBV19 TGTGCCAGTAGTATAAGGGGCAGGGCTTCCCCCTACAATGAGCAGTTCTTC CASSIRGRASPYNEQFF
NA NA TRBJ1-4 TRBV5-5 TGTGCCAGCAGCTTGGTAGGGGTAAGCGAAAAACTGTTTTTT CASSLVGVSEKLFF
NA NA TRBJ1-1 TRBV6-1 TGTGCCAGCAGTGACCTTGGAACGCCGGGGACTGAAGCTTTCTTT CASSDLGTPGTEAFF
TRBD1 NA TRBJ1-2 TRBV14 TGTGCCAGCAGCCCAGGGGGCAGCTATGGCTACACCTTC CASSPGGSYGYTF
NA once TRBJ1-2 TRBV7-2 TGTGCCAGCAGTCACCCAGGGCTGAAATACTATGGCTACACCTTC CASSHPGLKYYGYTF
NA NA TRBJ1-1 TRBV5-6 TGTGCCAGCAGCTCGACAGTGAACACTGAAGCTTTCTTT CASSSTVNTEAFF
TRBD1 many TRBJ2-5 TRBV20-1 TGCAGTGCTAGTGGGTGGAAGACAGGGGGGATCGGAGAGACCCAGTACTTC CSASGWKTGGIGETQYF
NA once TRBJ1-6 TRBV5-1 TGCGCCAGCAGCTTGGCCGGCAGGAACAATTCACCCCTCCACTTT CASSLAGRNNSPLHF
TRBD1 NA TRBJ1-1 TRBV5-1 TGCGCCAGCAGCCCAGACAGGGCACTGAACACTGAAGCTTTCTTT CASSPDRALNTEAFF
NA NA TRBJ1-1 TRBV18 TGTGCCAGCTCACGGGGTGACAGGAACACTGAAGCTTTCTTT CASSRGDRNTEAFF
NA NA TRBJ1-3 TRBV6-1 TGTGCCAGCAGTGAAGCCCTCCCGGGGTTGGGAAACACCATATATTTT CASSEALPGLGNTIYF
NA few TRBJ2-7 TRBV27 TGTGCCAGCAGCCTTTCTCTCGGGGGTAACGAGCAGTACTTC CASSLSLGGNEQYF
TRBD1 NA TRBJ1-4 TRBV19 TGTGCCAGTAGGAGACAGGGGGACCGGGGGGAAAAACTGTTTTTT CASRRQGDRGEKLFF
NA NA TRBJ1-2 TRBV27 TGTGCCAGCCATCCAACCCACAGTAGGGGCTACACCTTC CASHPTHSRGYTF
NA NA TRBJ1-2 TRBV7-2 TGTGCCAGCAGCGTACAGGGATATGGCTACACCTTC CASSVQGYGYTF
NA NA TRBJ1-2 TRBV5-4 TGTGCCAGCAGCTTCGGGGGTAACTATGGCTACACCTTC CASSFGGNYGYTF
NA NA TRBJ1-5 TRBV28 TGTGCCAGCAGCCCCGGAGGTCCTAGCAATCAGCCCCAGCATTTT CASSPGGPSNQPQHF